This T cell receptor beta chain was observed in a study of shared clonotypes between healthy human individuals. At the level of the study: CD8 memory received one plate per donor, CD8 naive two, CD4 memory three and CD4 naive three. The study's findings and limits: Estimated clonotype richness was generally higher in naive than memory subsets. With few donors, the genetic and exposure-history diversity represented was limited.

Losses at the gene ends were 6 bases for V and 5 bases for J; bases not matched to a gene: 10. The V gene's germline CDR1 is MDHEN and CDR2 SYDVKM. CDR3 length: 15 residues. As for this clone: Its antigen is as yet unknown.

The genomic DNA of each subset was split evenly across several immunoSEQ plates. Libraries were prepared by immunoSEQ multiplex PCR; TCRdb keeps only in-frame clonotypes and omits some of them. Among 2 million to 2.5 million clones, over 85% were seen once, and the ten largest hold 0.39%. The source is a man aged 18 to 29 in good health. Some clones in this sample may be carry-over from other donors' samples. This chain links TRBV28 with TRBJ1-1, with 9 positions matching TRBD1. The sample comprised naive CD4+ T cells from PBMCs. The sample's subset: CD45RA+ positively selected. The CDR3, as DNA: TGTGCCAGCAGAGTCCCCGGGACAGGGTTAACTGAAGCTTTCTTT. Translation gives CASRVPGTGLTEAFF.